The rows below give T cell receptor beta chains drawn from one sample of a study of T cells expressing NK-cell markers. TCRdb reprocessed the 5' RACE reads, keeping one entry per CDR3 protein, no DNA. The sample holds 300,000 to 500,000 distinct CDR3 sequences. Input material: blood T cells: a sorted CD56 or NKG2C T cell subset, CD4+ or CD8+ T cells, or bulk PBMC T cells (not recorded which). These receptors were obtained from a woman aged 50 to 60 in good health. The CDR3 runs from the conserved cysteine through the conserved F or W.

>TRBV27|TRBJ2-5
CASSLSRGSQETQYF
>TRBV27|TRBJ2-6
CASSWGSTPSGANVLTF
>TRBV10-3|TRBJ1-6
CAISERGQDSPLHF
>TRBV20-1|TRBJ2-1
CSARTGPLFYNEQFF
>TRBV7-2|TRBJ1-1
CASSFSNKNTEAFF
>TRBV20-1|TRBJ1-2
CSARDREIYGYTF
>TRBV12-3/TRBV12-4|TRBJ2-2
CASSRTVTGELFF
>TRBV29-1|TRBJ1-4
CSVVDNSNEKLFF
>TRBV3-1|TRBJ2-3
CASSQGRGWVGDTQYF
>TRBV2|TRBJ2-2
CASSARPASNTGELFF
>TRBV6-1|TRBJ1-2
CASSDRVRRNYGYTF
>TRBV25-1|TRBJ1-4
CASSGLGTGSSNEKLFF
>TRBV4-2|TRBJ1-1
CASSLRGPTEAFF
>TRBV12-3/TRBV12-4|TRBJ2-5
CASSPQGLGETQYF
>TRBV5-1|TRBJ2-1
CASSSDREVTEQFF
>TRBV6-1|TRBJ2-5
CASSGAGLPSETQYF
>TRBV7-2|TRBJ2-5
CASSLGPLLAGGPQETQYF
>TRBV3-1|TRBJ2-7
CASSDRGFSYEQYF
>TRBV5-6|TRBJ2-5
CASSSLAGGPGETQYF
>TRBV18|TRBJ2-1
CASSPPSTLNEQFF
>TRBV5-6|TRBJ1-4
CASSAETNEKLFF
>TRBV27|TRBJ2-7
CANRQGTYEQYF